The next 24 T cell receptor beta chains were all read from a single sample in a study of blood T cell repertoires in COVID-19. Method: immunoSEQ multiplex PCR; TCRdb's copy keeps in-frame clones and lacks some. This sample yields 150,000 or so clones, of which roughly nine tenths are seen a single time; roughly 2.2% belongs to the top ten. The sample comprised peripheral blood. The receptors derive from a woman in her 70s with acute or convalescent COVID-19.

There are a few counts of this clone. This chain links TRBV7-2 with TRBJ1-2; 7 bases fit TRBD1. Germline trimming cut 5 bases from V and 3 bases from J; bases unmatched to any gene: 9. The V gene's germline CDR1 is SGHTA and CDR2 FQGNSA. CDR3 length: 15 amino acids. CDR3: CASSKDRARDYGYTF. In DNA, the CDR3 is TGTGCCAGCAGCAAAGACAGGGCTCGGGACTATGGCTACACCTTC.

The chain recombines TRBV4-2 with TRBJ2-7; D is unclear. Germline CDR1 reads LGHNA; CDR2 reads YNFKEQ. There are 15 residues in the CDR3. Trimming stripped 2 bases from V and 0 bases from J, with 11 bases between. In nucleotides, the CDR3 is TGTGCCAGCAGCCAACGAGGCGGCTTCTCCTACGAGCAGTACTTC. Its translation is CASSQRGGFSYEQYF.

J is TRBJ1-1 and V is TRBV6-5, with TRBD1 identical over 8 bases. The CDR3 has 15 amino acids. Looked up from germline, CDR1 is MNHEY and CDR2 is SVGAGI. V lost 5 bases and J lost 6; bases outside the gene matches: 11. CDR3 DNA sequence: TGTGCCAGCAGTCACCGGACAGGGAGTGTCCCTGAAGCTTTCTTT. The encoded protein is CASSHRTGSVPEAFF.

CDR3: CASSPNRGSGDTQYF. Written as DNA, the CDR3 is TGTGCCAGCTCACCGAACCGGGGGTCGGGAGATACGCAGTATTTT. The chain has TRBV18 and TRBJ2-3; tentative D call: TRBD2 (6 bases). This CDR3 is built from 15 residues. CDR1 is KGHSH, CDR2 LQKENI, per germline. V dropped 3 bases and J dropped 5 bases, with 15 bases sitting between them.

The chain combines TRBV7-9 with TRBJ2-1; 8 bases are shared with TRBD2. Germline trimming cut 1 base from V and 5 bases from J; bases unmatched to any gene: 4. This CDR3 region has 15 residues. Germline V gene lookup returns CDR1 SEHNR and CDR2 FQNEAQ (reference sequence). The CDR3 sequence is CASSLGRGADNEQFF. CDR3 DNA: TGTGCCAGCAGCTTAGGGCGGGGGGCCGACAATGAGCAGTTCTTC.

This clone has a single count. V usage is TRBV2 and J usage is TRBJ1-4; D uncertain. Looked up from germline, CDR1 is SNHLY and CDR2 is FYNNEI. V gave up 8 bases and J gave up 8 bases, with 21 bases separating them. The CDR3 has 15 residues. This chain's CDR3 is CASLFGVSAGEKLFF. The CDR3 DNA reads TGTGCCAGCCTATTCGGGGTCTCCGCGGGGGAAAAACTGTTTTTT.

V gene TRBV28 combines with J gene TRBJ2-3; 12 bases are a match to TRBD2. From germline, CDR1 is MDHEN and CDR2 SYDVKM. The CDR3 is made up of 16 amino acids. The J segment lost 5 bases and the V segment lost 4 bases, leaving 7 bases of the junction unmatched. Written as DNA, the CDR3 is TGTGCCAGCAGTTCCCTAGCGGGGGGGCGCCTAGATACGCAGTATTTT. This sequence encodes CASSSLAGGRLDTQYF. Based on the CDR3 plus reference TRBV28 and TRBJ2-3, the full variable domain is DVKVTQSSRYLVKRTGEKVFLECVQDMDHENMFWYRQDPGLGLRLIYFSYDVKMKEKGDIPEGYSVSREKKERFSLILESASTNQTSMYLCASSSLAGGRLDTQYFGPGTRLTVL.

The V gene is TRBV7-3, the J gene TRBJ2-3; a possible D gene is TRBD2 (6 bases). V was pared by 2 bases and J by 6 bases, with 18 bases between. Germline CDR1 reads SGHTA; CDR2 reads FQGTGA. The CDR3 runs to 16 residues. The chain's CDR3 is CASSLGTRRPWDTQYF. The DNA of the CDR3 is TGTGCCAGCAGCTTAGGGACTCGCCGTCCCTGGGATACGCAGTATTTT.

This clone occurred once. The CDR3 DNA follows: TGTGCCAGCAGCCGCCATACAGGGGACACTGAAGCTTTCTTT. This codes for CASSRHTGDTEAFF. The chain has TRBV3-1 (or the pseudogene TRBV3-2) and TRBJ1-1, with 7 bases identical to TRBD1. V shed 4 bases and J 3 bases; nucleotides not matched to a gene: 5. CDR1 and CDR2 (germline): LGHDT, YNNKEL (reference sequence). This CDR3 region has 14 residues.

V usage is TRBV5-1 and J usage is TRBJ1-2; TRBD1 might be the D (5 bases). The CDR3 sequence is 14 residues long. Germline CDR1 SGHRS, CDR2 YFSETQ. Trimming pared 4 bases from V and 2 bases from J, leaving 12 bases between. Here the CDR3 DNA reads TGCGCCAGCAGCCCGGGACTGATAAACTATGGCTACACCTTC. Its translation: CASSPGLINYGYTF.

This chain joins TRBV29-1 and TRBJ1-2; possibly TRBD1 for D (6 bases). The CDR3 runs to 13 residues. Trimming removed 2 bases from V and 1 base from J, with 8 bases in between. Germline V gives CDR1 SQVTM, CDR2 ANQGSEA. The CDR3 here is CSVERQDNYGYTF. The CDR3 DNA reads TGCAGCGTTGAAAGACAGGATAACTATGGCTACACCTTC.

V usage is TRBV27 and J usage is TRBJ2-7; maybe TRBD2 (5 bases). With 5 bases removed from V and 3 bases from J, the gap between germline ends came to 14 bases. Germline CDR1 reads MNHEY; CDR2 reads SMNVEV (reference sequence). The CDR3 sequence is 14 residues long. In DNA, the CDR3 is TGTGCCAGCAGTCCGGCGGGCCCCAACTACGAGCAGTACTTC. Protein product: CASSPAGPNYEQYF.

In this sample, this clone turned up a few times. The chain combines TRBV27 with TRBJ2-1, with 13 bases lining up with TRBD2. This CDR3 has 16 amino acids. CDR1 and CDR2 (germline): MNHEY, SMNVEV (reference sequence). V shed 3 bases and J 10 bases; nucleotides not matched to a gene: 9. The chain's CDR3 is CASSFFTSGGVREQFF. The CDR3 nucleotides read TGTGCCAGCAGTTTTTTTACTAGCGGGGGGGTTCGGGAGCAGTTCTTC.

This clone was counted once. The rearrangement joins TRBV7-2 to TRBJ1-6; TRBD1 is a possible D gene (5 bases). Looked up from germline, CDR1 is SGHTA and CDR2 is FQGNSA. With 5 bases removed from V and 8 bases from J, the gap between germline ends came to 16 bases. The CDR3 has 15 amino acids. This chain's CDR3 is CASSPGMGGYSPLHF. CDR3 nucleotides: TGTGCCAGCAGCCCAGGGATGGGAGGGTATTCACCCCTCCACTTT.

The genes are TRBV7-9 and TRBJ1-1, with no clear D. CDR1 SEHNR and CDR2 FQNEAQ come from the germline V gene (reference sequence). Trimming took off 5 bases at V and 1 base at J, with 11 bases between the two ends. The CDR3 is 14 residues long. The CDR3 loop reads CASSISTRNTEAFF. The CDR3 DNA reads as TGTGCCAGCAGCATCTCCACAAGGAACACTGAAGCTTTCTTT.

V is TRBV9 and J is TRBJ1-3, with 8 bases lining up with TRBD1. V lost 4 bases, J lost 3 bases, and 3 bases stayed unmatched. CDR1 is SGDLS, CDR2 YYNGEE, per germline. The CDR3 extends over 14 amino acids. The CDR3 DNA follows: TGTGCCAGCAGCACCGGGACAGGTGGAAACACCATATATTTT. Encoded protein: CASSTGTGGNTIYF.

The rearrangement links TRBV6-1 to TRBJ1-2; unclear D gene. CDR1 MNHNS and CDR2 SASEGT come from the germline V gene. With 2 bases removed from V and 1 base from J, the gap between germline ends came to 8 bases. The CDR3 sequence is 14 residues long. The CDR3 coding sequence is TGTGCCAGCAGTGAACTGAGGGATAACTATGGCTACACCTTC. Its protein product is CASSELRDNYGYTF.

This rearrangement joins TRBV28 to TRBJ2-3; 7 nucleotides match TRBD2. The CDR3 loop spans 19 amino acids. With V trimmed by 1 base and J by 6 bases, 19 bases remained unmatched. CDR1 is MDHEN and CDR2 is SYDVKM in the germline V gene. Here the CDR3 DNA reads TGTGCCAGCAGTTTATTAGGTCGTTGGGGGGGAGGCAGTCATGATACGCAGTATTTT. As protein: CASSLLGRWGGGSHDTQYF.

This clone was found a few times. This CDR3 reads CASSAGQINYGYTF. CDR3 bases: TGTGCCAGTAGTGCGGGACAGATAAACTATGGCTACACCTTC. The rearrangement uses TRBV19 and TRBJ1-2, with TRBD1 identical over 7 bases. J was trimmed by 2 bases and V by 5 bases; bases with no gene match: 5. CDR1 and CDR2 (germline): LNHDA, SQIVND (reference sequence). The CDR3 is made up of 14 amino acids.

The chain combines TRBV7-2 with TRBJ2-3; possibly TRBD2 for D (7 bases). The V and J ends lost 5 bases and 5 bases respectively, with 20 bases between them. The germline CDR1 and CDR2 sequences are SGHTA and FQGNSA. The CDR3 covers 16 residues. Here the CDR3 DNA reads TGTGCCAGCAGCGACAGAGGCTGGGGGGGCAAAGATACGCAGTATTTT. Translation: CASSDRGWGGKDTQYF.

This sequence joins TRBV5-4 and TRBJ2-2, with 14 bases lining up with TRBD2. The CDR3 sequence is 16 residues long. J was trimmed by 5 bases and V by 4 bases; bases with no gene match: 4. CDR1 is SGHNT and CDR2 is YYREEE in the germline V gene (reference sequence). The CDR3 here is CASSPGLAGATGELFF. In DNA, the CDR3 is TGTGCCAGCAGCCCGGGACTAGCGGGGGCTACCGGGGAGCTGTTTTTT.

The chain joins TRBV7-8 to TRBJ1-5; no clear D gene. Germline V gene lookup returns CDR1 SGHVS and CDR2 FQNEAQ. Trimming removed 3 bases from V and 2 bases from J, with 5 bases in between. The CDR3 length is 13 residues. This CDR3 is CASSFGGNQPQHF. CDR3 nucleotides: TGTGCCAGCAGCTTCGGTGGCAATCAGCCCCAGCATTTT.

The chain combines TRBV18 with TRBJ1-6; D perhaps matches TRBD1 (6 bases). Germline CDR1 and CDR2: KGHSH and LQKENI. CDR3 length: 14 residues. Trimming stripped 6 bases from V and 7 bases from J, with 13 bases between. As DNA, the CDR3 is TGTGCCAGCTCTTTCCAGGGGCCAAATTCACCCCTCCACTTT. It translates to CASSFQGPNSPLHF.

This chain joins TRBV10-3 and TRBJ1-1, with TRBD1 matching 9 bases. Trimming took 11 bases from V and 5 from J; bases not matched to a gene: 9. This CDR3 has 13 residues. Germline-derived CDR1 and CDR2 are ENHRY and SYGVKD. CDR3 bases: TGTGCCGCCCAGGGGACAGGGTTTACTGAAGCTTTCTTT. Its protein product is CAAQGTGFTEAFF.